This T cell receptor beta chain comes out of a study of shared clonotypes between healthy human individuals. About the study: Per donor, CD8 memory used one plate, CD8 naive used two, CD4 memory used three and CD4 naive used three. Study-wide results and limits: Roughly 5% of naive CD4 clonotypes were common to a handful of donors. The study generally estimated greater richness for naive than memory subsets.

Every subset had its genomic DNA shared out evenly among several immunoSEQ plates. TCRdb keeps only in-frame clones here, not all; method: immunoSEQ multiplex PCR. The data hold around 2,100,000 clones, with about 95% observed a single time. For this clone: Its antigen is unknown.

The CDR3 is 14 residues long. V lost 5 bases, J lost 2 bases, and 13 bases lay in between. Germline V CDR1 and CDR2: SEHNR, FQNEAQ (reference sequence). Cells designated naive CD8 were CD45RO-negative and were positively selected for CCR7, with terminally differentiated effector memory CD45RA+ cells excluded. The V and J genes are TRBV7-9 and TRBJ2-7; TRBD1 might be the D (6 bases). This TCR was sampled from a young man in good health. The sequenced sample consisted of naive CD8+ T cells sorted from blood. The CDR3 DNA reads TGTGCCAGCAGCGCCGAGGGGGTACCCTACGAGCAGTACTTC. It specifies CASSAEGVPYEQYF. Supplemented by reference TRBV7-9 and TRBJ2-7, the full variable domain reads DTGVSQNPRHKITKRGQNVTFRCDPISEHNRLYWYRQTLGQGPEFLTYFQNEAQLEKSRLLSDRFSAERPKGSFSTLEIQRTEQGDSAMYLCASSAEGVPYEQYFGPGTRLTVT.